This T cell receptor (beta chain) was recorded in a study of OX40 agonist ivuxolimab in advanced cancers. Across the whole study: Age averaged around 58 years (range 23 to 79), and approximately 80% were male. General study findings and limits: Mean expanded clone counts were higher in CD8+ than CD4+ T cells. Undetermined was the antigen specificity of the expanded peripheral T cells.

Sequencing was performed with immunoSEQ multiplex PCR; in TCRdb, only in-frame clones are kept and a portion is missing. The sample contains fewer than 100,000 clones, 84% of which appear only once. A note on this clone: Its antigen is still unknown.

The sequences come from CD4+ or CD8+ T cells sorted from blood, collected in a trial of the OX40 agonist ivuxolimab. This TCR came from an adult with an advanced solid tumor such as melanoma, head and neck, liver or kidney cancer.

The DNA for the CDR3 is TGCGCCAGCAGCCAAGATGGAGGGAGCAATCAGCCCCAGCATTTT. As protein: CASSQDGGSNQPQHF. The V gene is TRBV4-1, the J gene TRBJ1-5; unclear D gene. V shed 0 bases and J shed 1 base, with 7 bases lying between them. The CDR3 sequence is 15 residues long. Germline V gives CDR1 MGHRA, CDR2 YSYEKL.